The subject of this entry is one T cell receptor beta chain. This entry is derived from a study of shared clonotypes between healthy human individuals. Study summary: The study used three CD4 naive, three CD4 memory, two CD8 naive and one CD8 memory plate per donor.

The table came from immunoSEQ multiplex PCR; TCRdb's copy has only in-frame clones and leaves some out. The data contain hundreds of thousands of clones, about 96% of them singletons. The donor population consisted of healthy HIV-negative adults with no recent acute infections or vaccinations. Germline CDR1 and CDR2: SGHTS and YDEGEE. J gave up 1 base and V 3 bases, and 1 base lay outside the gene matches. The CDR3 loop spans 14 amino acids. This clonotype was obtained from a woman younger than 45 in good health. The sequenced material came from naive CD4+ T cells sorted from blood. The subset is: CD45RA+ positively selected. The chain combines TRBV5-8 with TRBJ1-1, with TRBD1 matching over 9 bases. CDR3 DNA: TGTGCCAGCAGCTCACAGGGGGCGAACACTGAAGCTTTCTTT. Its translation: CASSSQGANTEAFF.